Following are 25 T cell receptor beta chains from one sample sequenced in a study of T-cell reconstitution after alpha-beta-depleted transplantation in children. Using unique molecular identifiers, the investigators prepared the TCRbeta library. TCRdb fed the PCR reads into MiXCR, producing one record per CDR3 protein. Here the sample spans 70,000 to 95,000 distinct CDR3 sequences, more than 9% being singletons. The material sequenced was PBMCs from the stem cell graft donor, taken from the stem cell graft. The receptors were gathered from a human donor who donated a stem cell graft to a child with inherited bone marrow failure.

This clonotype was counted at least ten times. The genes are TRBV29-1 and TRBJ2-2, with D perhaps matching TRBD2 (6 bases). The CDR3 totals 13 residues. Trimming removed 3 bases at V and 5 bases at J, with 10 bases between. The germline V gene has CDR1 SQVTM and CDR2 ANQGSEA. CDR3 coding DNA: TGCAGCGTTGATCGTGGGAGGACCGGGGAGCTGTTTTTT. It translates to CSVDRGRTGELFF.

The sample holds many counts of this clonotype. CDR3 bases: TGTGCCAGCAGCGGCGGAGCGGGAGGGCCTCGAGAGACCCAGTACTTC. It yields the protein CASSGGAGGPRETQYF. V and J are TRBV9 and TRBJ2-5; 10 bases agree with TRBD2. After removal of 3 bases from V and 4 bases from J, the junction contained 9 bases not matched to a gene. Germline V gene sequence: CDR1 SGDLS, CDR2 YYNGEE. The CDR3 has 16 amino acids.

This clonotype was seen ten or more times. The V and J genes are TRBV20-1 and TRBJ2-2; 9 bases align to TRBD2. CDR3 length: 17 amino acids. J was trimmed by 2 bases and V by 1 base; bases with no gene match: 8. The germline V gene encodes CDR1 DFQATT and CDR2 SNEGSKA (reference sequence). The CDR3 nucleotides read TGCAGTGCTAGAGCCCTAGGGCTAGCGGGAAACACCGGGGAGCTGTTTTTT. Protein: CSARALGLAGNTGELFF.

There are many counts of this clonotype. The chain links TRBV6-5 to TRBJ2-1, with D unclear. Trimming took 11 bases from V and 4 from J, leaving 15 bases between them. CDR3 length: 13 residues. Germline CDR1 and CDR2: MNHEY and SVGAGI. The CDR3 spells CACRQDQYNEQFF. Here the CDR3 DNA reads TGTGCCTGTCGGCAGGACCAATACAATGAGCAGTTCTTC.

Many counts were recorded for this clonotype. This chain uses TRBV20-1 with TRBJ2-7; D is perhaps TRBD1 or TRBD2 (6 bases each). V was cut by 6 bases and J by 12 bases, with 12 bases left in between. Germline CDR1 is DFQATT and CDR2 is SNEGSKA (reference sequence). This CDR3 spans 9 amino acids. In DNA form, the CDR3 reads TGCAGTGCCAAACAGGGAGGGTACTTC. Its protein is CSAKQGGYF.

This clonotype was found many times. The V and J genes are TRBV5-4 and TRBJ2-1; 8 bases are a match to TRBD2. Germline V lookup: CDR1 SGHNT, CDR2 YYREEE (reference sequence). V gave up 0 bases and J gave up 6 bases; unmatched junction bases: 8. The CDR3 is 16 residues long. CDR3 sequence: CASSLDGLASGNEQFF. The CDR3 DNA reads TGTGCCAGCAGCTTGGACGGACTAGCTTCGGGCAATGAGCAGTTCTTC.

This clonotype was picked up many times. This chain connects TRBV7-9 to TRBJ1-1; the match to TRBD1 covers 7 bases. Germline V gene data show CDR1 as SEHNR and CDR2 as FQNEAQ (reference sequence). Trimming took 5 bases from V and 0 from J; bases not matched to a gene: 9. CDR3 length: 16 residues. The DNA for the CDR3 is TGTGCCAGCAGCACAACCAGGGGGGGGATGAACACTGAAGCTTTCTTT. This sequence encodes CASSTTRGGMNTEAFF.

There are many counts of this clonotype. One junction end does not reproduce the germline sequence, and a read error may be involved. This rearrangement joins TRBV20-1 to TRBJ2-7; 8 nucleotides align to TRBD1. Germline CDR1 and CDR2: DFQATT and SNEGSKA (reference sequence). This CDR3 comprises 12 residues. Here the CDR3 reads CSARETGDEQYF. The CDR3 DNA reads as TGCAGTGCTCGAGAGACAGGGGACGAGCAGTACTTC.

This clonotype was recorded at least ten times. The J gene is TRBJ2-2, the V gene TRBV5-1; TRBD1 matches 10 bases. V was clipped by 2 bases and J by 1 base; unmatched bases: 2. CDR1 and CDR2 from the germline V gene are SGHRS and YFSETQ. There are 16 residues in the CDR3. CDR3 protein: CASSFGTGVNTGELFF. CDR3 DNA: TGCGCCAGCAGCTTTGGGACAGGGGTGAACACCGGGGAGCTGTTTTTT.

There are a few counts of this clonotype. The chain recombines TRBV5-6 with TRBJ2-5; D is possibly TRBD2 (5 bases). The CDR3 runs to 11 residues. Trimming removed 4 bases from V and 9 bases from J, with 10 bases in between. Germline V CDR1 and CDR2: SGHDT, YYEEEE. The CDR3 reads CASSKDYAQYF. The CDR3 DNA sequence: TGTGCCAGCAGCAAAGACTACGCCCAGTACTTC.

Ten or more counts support this clonotype. This chain joins TRBV10-3 and TRBJ1-2, with a weak D call TRBD1 (5 bases). CDR3 length equals 15 residues. Germline V gene sequence: CDR1 ENHRY, CDR2 SYGVKD. Deletions cut 7 bases from V and 0 bases from J, with 15 bases between. The CDR3 DNA follows: TGTGCCATCACCCCGACAGCCTTTTCTAACTATGGCTACACCTTC. It yields the protein CAITPTAFSNYGYTF.

V and J are TRBV4-2 and TRBJ1-2; TRBD1 matches at 7 bases. V gave up 0 bases and J gave up 3 bases; unmatched junction bases: 7. The CDR3 covers 16 residues. CDR1 LGHNA and CDR2 YNFKEQ come from the germline V gene. DNA for the CDR3: TGTGCCAGCAGCCAAGAGAGTCCGGGACAGTACTATGGCTACACCTTC. Translating gives CASSQESPGQYYGYTF.

This chain joins TRBV15 and TRBJ2-5, with 7 bases fitting TRBD1. The CDR3 is made up of 17 amino acids. CDR1 and CDR2 (germline): LNHNV, YYDKDF (reference sequence). With 5 bases clipped from V and 1 base from J, the junction kept 13 bases outside the gene matches. In DNA, the CDR3 is TGTGCCACCAGCCTCAGCATGGACAGGAGCTCCCAAGAGACCCAGTACTTC. The encoded protein is CATSLSMDRSSQETQYF.

This clonotype was seen a handful of times. V usage is TRBV29-1 and J usage is TRBJ2-1; the match to TRBD2 covers 13 bases. This CDR3 has 14 amino acids. Per the germline V gene, CDR1 is SQVTM and CDR2 is ANQGSEA. The ends lost 5 bases at V and 7 bases at J; junction bases unmatched: 5. DNA of the CDR3: TGCAGCGTTCGGACTAGCGGGAGAATAAATGAGCAGTTCTTC. Its protein is CSVRTSGRINEQFF.

In its sample, this clonotype was seen many times. The chain employs TRBV7-6 and TRBJ2-1, with 8 positions matching TRBD2. V gave up 1 base and J gave up 9 bases; unmatched junction bases: 8. The CDR3 runs 15 residues. The V gene's germline CDR1 is SGHVS and CDR2 FNYEAQ. The CDR3 DNA follows: TGTGCCAGCAGCTTAGAGGGCGGGAGCGGGGGTGAGCAGTTCTTC. It is translated as CASSLEGGSGGEQFF.

V is TRBV20-1 and J is TRBJ2-7, with unresolved D. The CDR3 loop spans 11 amino acids. From germline, CDR1 is DFQATT and CDR2 SNEGSKA (reference sequence). V was clipped by 1 base and J by 4 bases, with 5 bases between them. CDR3 region: CSARGGYEQYF. CDR3 coding DNA: TGCAGTGCTAGAGGTGGTTACGAGCAGTACTTC.

In its sample, this clonotype was seen a few times. The V gene is TRBV11-3, the J gene TRBJ2-1, with 10 positions matching TRBD1. The CDR3 loop spans 16 amino acids. With 5 bases clipped from V and 6 bases from J, the junction kept 10 bases outside the gene matches. The V gene's germline CDR1 is SGHNT and CDR2 YENEEA. CDR3 loop: CASSRTRDRGANEQFF. The DNA for the CDR3 is TGTGCCAGCAGCAGGACCCGGGACAGGGGTGCCAATGAGCAGTTCTTC.

This clonotype was observed many times. The chain uses TRBV5-5 and TRBJ2-1, with 7 bases fitting TRBD1. This CDR3 is 15 amino acids long. CDR1 is SGHKS, CDR2 YYEKEE, per germline (reference sequence). With 0 bases clipped from V and 4 bases from J, the junction kept 4 bases outside the gene matches. The CDR3 is CASSLAIQGYNEQFF. The CDR3 DNA follows: TGTGCCAGCAGCTTGGCGATACAGGGGTACAATGAGCAGTTCTTC. Full variable domain (rest looked up from reference TRBV5-5 and TRBJ2-1): DAGVTQSPTHLIKTRGQQVTLRCSPISGHKSVSWYQQVLGQGPQFIFQYYEKEERGRGNFPDRFSARQFPNYSSELNVNALLLGDSALYLCASSLAIQGYNEQFFGPGTRLTVL.

This clonotype was picked up many times. The V and J genes are TRBV7-2 and TRBJ2-7; D might be TRBD2 (7 bases). The germline CDR1 and CDR2 sequences are SGHTA and FQGNSA. The CDR3 is 14 residues long. Between the trimmed V and J ends, which lost 1 base and 7 bases, there was a span of 14 bases. The CDR3 loop is CASSLDRGAREQYF. The CDR3 nucleotides are TGTGCCAGCAGCTTAGATCGGGGGGCTCGGGAGCAGTACTTC.

Ten or more counts support this clonotype. The CDR3 DNA reads TGTGCCCCCCCGGGCTACACCTTC. Its translation: CAPPGYTF. V and J are TRBV3-1 and TRBJ1-2; D gene unclear. The germline V and J ends were trimmed by 11 bases and 8 bases, with 6 bases remaining between them. The length of the CDR3 is 8 residues. CDR1 is LGHDT, CDR2 YNNKEL, per germline (reference sequence).

This clonotype has a count of ten or more. The chain uses TRBV20-1 and TRBJ1-5, with TRBD1 as a possible D gene (5 bases). The CDR3 spans 14 residues. Trimming left V 6 bases short and J 0 bases short, with 12 bases between. Germline V lookup: CDR1 DFQATT, CDR2 SNEGSKA (reference sequence). The CDR3 DNA reads TGCAGTGCCCTCTGGGGGGGTAGCAATCAGCCCCAGCATTTT. It yields the protein CSALWGGSNQPQHF.

This clonotype was picked up many times. The chain employs TRBV20-1 and TRBJ2-2; 13 positions match TRBD2. The germline V gene has CDR1 DFQATT and CDR2 SNEGSKA (reference sequence). J gave up 4 bases and V 3 bases, and 14 bases lay outside the gene matches. The CDR3 runs 19 residues. The CDR3 region is CSASGVILAGGPVTGELFF. As DNA, the CDR3 is TGCAGTGCTAGTGGGGTCATACTAGCGGGGGGGCCAGTCACCGGGGAGCTGTTTTTT.

Details on this clonotype: At one boundary the junction diverges from the germline segment, which might be a read error. V is TRBV12-3 or TRBV12-4 and J is TRBJ2-7; TRBD2 is a possible D gene (6 bases). This CDR3 is 18 amino acids long. CDR3 coding DNA: TGTACCAGCAGCCTCCGGCCCCTACTAGCTCGGGAAGTCTACGAGCAGTACTTC. The encoded protein is CTSSLRPLLAREVYEQYF.

In the case of this clonotype: Sequence at one end of the junction differs from germline and may be a read error. CDR3 region: CCARRRAGANTGELFF. CDR3 coding DNA: TGCTGTGCTAGACGAAGAGCGGGAGCGAACACCGGGGAGCTGTTTTTT. The chain employs TRBV20-1 and TRBJ2-2, with 8 bases aligning to TRBD2. The germline V gene has CDR1 DFQATT and CDR2 SNEGSKA (reference sequence). This CDR3 has 16 amino acids.

In DNA, the CDR3 is TGTGCCAGCAGCTTAGGGCAGACCCAGCCCCAGCATTTT. Translation gives CASSLGQTQPQHF. The chain has TRBV5-6 and TRBJ1-5; no definite D call. This CDR3 contains 13 residues. The V gene's germline CDR1 is SGHDT and CDR2 YYEEEE. V was clipped by 2 bases and J by 7 bases, with 10 bases between them. The entire variable domain, with the rest obtained from reference TRBV5-6 and TRBJ1-5, is as follows: DAGVTQSPTHLIKTRGQQVTLRCSPKSGHDTVSWYQQALGQGPQFIFQYYEEEERQRGNFPDRFSGHQFPNYSSELNVNALLLGDSALYLCASSLGQTQPQHFGDGTRLSIL.